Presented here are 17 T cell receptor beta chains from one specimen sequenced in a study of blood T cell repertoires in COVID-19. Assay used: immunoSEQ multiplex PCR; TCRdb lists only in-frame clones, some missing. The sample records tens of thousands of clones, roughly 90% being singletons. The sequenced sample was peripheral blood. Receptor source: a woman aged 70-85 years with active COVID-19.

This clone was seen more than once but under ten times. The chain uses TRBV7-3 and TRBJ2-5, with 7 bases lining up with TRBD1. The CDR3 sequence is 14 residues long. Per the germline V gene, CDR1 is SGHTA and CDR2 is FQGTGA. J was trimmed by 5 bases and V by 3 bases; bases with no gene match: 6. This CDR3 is CASSLGQGVETQYF. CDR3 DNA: TGTGCCAGCAGCTTGGGGCAGGGGGTGGAGACCCAGTACTTC.

Here the CDR3 DNA reads TGTGCCAGCAGTTACTCGCGGGGGACCGGCGAGACCCAGTACTTC. It is translated as CASSYSRGTGETQYF. V gene TRBV6-6 combines with J gene TRBJ2-5, with 7 bases matching TRBD2. The CDR3 runs 15 residues. V shed 0 bases, J shed 5 bases, and the junction held 6 bases outside the gene matches. The V gene's germline CDR1 is MNHNY and CDR2 SVGAGI (reference sequence).

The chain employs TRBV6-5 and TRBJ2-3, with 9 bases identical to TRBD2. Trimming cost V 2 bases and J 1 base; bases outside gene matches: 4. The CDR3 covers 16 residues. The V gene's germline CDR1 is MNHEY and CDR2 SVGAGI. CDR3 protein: CASSYEVAGGTDTQYF. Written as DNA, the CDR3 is TGTGCCAGCAGTTACGAGGTAGCGGGGGGCACAGATACGCAGTATTTT.

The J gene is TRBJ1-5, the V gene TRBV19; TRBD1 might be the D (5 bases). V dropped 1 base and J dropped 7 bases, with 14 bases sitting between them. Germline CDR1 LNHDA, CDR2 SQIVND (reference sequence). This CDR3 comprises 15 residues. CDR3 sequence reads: CASSIGAGGGQPQHF. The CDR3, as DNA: TGTGCCAGTAGTATAGGAGCCGGCGGGGGACAGCCCCAGCATTTT.

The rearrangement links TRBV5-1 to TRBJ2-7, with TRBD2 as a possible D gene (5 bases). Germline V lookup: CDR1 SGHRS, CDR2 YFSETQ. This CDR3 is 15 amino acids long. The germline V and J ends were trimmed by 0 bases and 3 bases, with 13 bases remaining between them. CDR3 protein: CASSLDLSGFYEQYF. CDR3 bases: TGCGCCAGCAGCTTGGACTTATCGGGGTTCTACGAGCAGTACTTC.

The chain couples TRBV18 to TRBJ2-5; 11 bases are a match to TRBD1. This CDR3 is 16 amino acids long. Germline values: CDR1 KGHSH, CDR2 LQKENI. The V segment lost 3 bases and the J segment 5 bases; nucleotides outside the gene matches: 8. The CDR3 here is CASSPLGQGAEETQYF. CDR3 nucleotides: TGTGCCAGCTCACCGTTAGGACAGGGGGCGGAGGAGACCCAGTACTTC.

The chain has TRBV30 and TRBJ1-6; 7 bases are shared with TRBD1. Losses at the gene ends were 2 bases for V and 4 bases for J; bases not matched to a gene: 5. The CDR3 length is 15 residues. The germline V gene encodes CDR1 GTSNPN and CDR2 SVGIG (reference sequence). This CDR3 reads CAWSIGGGYNSPLHF. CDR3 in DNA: TGTGCCTGGAGTATAGGGGGCGGGTATAATTCACCCCTCCACTTT.

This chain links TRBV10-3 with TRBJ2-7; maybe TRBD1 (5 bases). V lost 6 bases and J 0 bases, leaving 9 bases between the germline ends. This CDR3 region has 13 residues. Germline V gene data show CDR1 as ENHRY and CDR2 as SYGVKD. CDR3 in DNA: TGTGCCATCAGGGGGCACAACTCCTACGAGCAGTACTTC. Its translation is CAIRGHNSYEQYF.

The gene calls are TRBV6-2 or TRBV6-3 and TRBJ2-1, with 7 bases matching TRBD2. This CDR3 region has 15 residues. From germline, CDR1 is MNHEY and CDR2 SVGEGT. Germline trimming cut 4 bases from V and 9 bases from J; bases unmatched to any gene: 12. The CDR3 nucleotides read TGTGCCAGCAGTTGGCGGGGCGGGGGAACCGGTGAGCAGTTCTTC. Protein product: CASSWRGGGTGEQFF.

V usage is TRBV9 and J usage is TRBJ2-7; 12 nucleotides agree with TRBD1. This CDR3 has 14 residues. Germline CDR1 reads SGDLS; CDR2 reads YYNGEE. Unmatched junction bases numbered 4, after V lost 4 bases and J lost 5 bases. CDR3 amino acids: CASSLGTGGNEQYF. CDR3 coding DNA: TGTGCCAGCAGCTTAGGGACAGGGGGCAACGAGCAGTACTTC. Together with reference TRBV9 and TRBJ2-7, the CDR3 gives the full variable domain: DSGVTQTPKHLITATGQRVTLRCSPRSGDLSVYWYQQSLDQGLQFLIQYYNGEERAKGNILERFSAQQFPDLHSELNLSSLELGDSALYFCASSLGTGGNEQYFGPGTRLTVT.

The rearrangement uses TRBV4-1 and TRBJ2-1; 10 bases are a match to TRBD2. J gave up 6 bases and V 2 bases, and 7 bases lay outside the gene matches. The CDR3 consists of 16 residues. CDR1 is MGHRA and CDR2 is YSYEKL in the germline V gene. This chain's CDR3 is CASSQYGLAEGNEQFF. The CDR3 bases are TGCGCCAGCAGCCAATACGGACTAGCGGAGGGCAATGAGCAGTTCTTC.

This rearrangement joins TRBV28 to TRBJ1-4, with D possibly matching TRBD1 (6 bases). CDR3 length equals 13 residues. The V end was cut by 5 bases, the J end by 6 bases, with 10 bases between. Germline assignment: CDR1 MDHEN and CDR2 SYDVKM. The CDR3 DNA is TGTGCCAGCAGTCCACAGGGTTATGAAAAACTGTTTTTT. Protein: CASSPQGYEKLFF.

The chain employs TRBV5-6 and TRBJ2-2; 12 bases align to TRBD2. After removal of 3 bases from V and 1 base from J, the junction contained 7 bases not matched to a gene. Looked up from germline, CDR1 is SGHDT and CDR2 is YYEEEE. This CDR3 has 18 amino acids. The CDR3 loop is CASSYRTSGAGNTGELFF. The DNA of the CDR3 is TGTGCCAGCAGCTACAGGACTAGCGGGGCCGGGAACACCGGGGAGCTGTTTTTT.

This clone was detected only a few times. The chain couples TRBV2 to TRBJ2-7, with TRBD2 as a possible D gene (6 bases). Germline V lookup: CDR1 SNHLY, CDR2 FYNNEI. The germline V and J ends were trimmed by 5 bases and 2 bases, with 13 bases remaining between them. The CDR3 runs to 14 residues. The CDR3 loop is CASSYGGQPYEQYF. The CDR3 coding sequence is TGTGCCAGCAGTTACGGGGGTCAACCCTACGAGCAGTACTTC.

CDR3 residues: CASSYWSGGEYNEQFF. CDR3 in DNA: TGTGCCAGCAGTTACTGGAGCGGGGGCGAATACAATGAGCAGTTCTTC. V and J are TRBV6-5 and TRBJ2-1; 8 positions match TRBD2. From germline, CDR1 is MNHEY and CDR2 SVGAGI. V was clipped by 1 base and J by 4 bases; unmatched bases: 6. This CDR3 comprises 16 residues.

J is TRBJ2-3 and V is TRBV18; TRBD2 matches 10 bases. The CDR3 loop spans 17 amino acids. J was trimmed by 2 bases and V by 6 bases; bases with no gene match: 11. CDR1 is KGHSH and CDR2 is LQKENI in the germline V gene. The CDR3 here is CASSRRTSGDNTDTQYF. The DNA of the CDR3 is TGTGCCAGCTCCCGCCGGACTAGCGGAGACAACACAGATACGCAGTATTTT. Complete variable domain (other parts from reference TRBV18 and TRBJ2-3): NAGVMQNPRHLVRRRGQEARLRCSPMKGHSHVYWYRQLPEEGLKFMVYLQKENIIDESGMPKERFSAEFPKEGPSILRIQQVVRGDSAAYFCASSRRTSGDNTDTQYFGPGTRLTVL.

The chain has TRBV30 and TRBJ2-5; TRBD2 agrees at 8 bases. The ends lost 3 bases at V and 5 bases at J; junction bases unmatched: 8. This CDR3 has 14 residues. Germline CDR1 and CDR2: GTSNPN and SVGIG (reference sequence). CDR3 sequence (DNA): TGTGCCTGGAGGCCAGCGGGAGCCGGCGAGACCCAGTACTTC. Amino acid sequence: CAWRPAGAGETQYF.